One T cell receptor (beta chain) is described in this entry. Its antigen remains undetermined. Per-base quality was not reported, and no clone a single base away is much larger than it. Sequencing relied on an Illumina NovaSeq 6000. Using 5'RACE with constant-segment primers, TCRalpha and TCRbeta cDNA libraries were constructed, with sample barcodes and unique molecular identifiers added in the process. Trizol reagent was used to extract RNA from every sample. The libraries were amplified in two PCR steps, and the second step added a second sample barcode and Illumina TruSeq adapters. Sequencing of libraries was performed on an Illumina NovaSeq with 2 x 150 bp paired-end reads. The authors' pipeline ran thus. Demultiplexing of reads and collapsing into UMI-guided consensus sequences were performed with migec v1.2.7. Using mixcr v2.1.11, the UMI consensuses were aligned to TRA and TRB V and J templates and assembled into clonotypes. A clonotype was counted as expanded or contracted only if both edgeR and NoisET called the change significant, with noise models trained on biological replicates. For edgeR calls, a false discovery rate-adjusted p below 0.01 and a log2 fold-change threshold of 1 were applied. As an exploratory analysis of dynamics, PCA with hierarchical clustering was applied to max-normalized trajectories of the 1000 most abundant clonotypes. The CD4 or CD8 phenotype of responding clones was assigned using the separately sequenced CD4+ and CD8+ repertoires. TCRdb reanalyzed the raw reads on its own, using fastp at Q25 for trimming and MiXCR for clone calling, and kept in-frame beta chains. Every CDR3 protein is listed once, alongside the most common genes and DNA of its rows. TCRdb's processing, not the authors', yielded these V and J calls. The sample records 110,000 to 150,000 distinct CDR3 sequences, almost 25% of which are singletons. About 24% of the sample is held by the ten biggest clonotypes.

The entry originates in a study of T-cell memory formation after mild COVID-19 (dated by TCRdb to the early 2020s). A note on the overall study: TCR sequence clusters from the two donors were found to be largely donor specific. Two young, previously healthy adult volunteers made up the cohort, one male and one female. In two donors, T-cell clones that expanded and contracted after mild COVID-19 were tracked by sequencing TCRalpha and TCRbeta repertoires over time. Broader findings and caveats from the paper: Balanced CD4/CD8 phenotypes were observed for clones contracting from day 15 to 85, whereas a bias towards CD4+ was observed for a second wave of clones expanding from day 15 to 37. The detection of some responding clones in pre-infection memory suggests that pre-existing cross-reactive memory T cells joined the SARS-CoV-2 response. Contracting CD4+ clones were located mainly in the CM and EM memory subsets, whereas CD8+ clones were found to be enriched in EMRA. SARS-CoV-2 specificity of the second-wave clones peaking on day 37 was not confirmed. The study included only a couple of mild cases, and larger cohorts that include severe cases with pre-infection samples were judged to be necessary.

Ficoll-Paque density gradient centrifugation was used to isolate PBMCs. From cysteine to phenylalanine, the CDR3 is 13 amino acids long. CDR3 DNA is the only sequence kept; it has 39 bases, read in frame from the first base. CDR1 and CDR2, looked up from the germline V gene, are SGHDT and YYEEEE. The junction carries 10 bases between V and J, which are trimmed by 5 bases and 2 bases respectively. The sequenced sample was PBMCs or a T cell subset sorted from them (not recorded which). The chain couples TRBV5-6 to TRBJ2-5; matching of 6 bases hints at TRBD1 as the D gene. This TCR was recovered from an adult woman who had mild COVID-19 (a few samples of this study predate the infection). The sample titles of this study are shuffled in the database, so cell type and time point are left out; the donor was told from shared clones. The CDR3 region: CASRKTGQETQYF. The sequence in DNA is TGTGCCAGCAGAAAGACAGGACAAGAGACCCAGTACTTC.